The TCR beta chain under discussion was sequenced for a study of tissue T cells after allogeneic stem cell transplantation. Sequencing was performed with immunoSEQ multiplex PCR; in TCRdb, only in-frame clones are kept and a portion is missing. The sample gives about 48,000 clones, 73% of which show up once; approximately 0.55% is in the top ten. Concerning this clone: Its antigen is unknown. The listed genes are named as in mouse.

Study-wide findings and caveats: Blood and spleen captured only part of the tissue TCR repertoire. Within patients, tissue anatomy strongly shaped TCR repertoire composition. Sampling depth was limited, and the cohort was small and clinically varied. Shared clones across patients were few; motif clustering revealed tissue-specific shared signatures.

The sequenced sample consisted of sorted cells pooled from one or two spleens. The receptor's source is a pool of C57BL/6 mice in good health.

The sequenced CDR3 bases are TGTGCCAGCAGCCAAGACTGGGGGCAAGACACCCAGTAC. Encoded protein: CASSQDWGQDTQY. The full CDR3 reads CASSQDWGQDTQYF. The chain carries TRBV2 and TRBJ2-5; 7 nucleotides match TRBD2. The CDR3 end falls 1 residue outside the read, so it is completed with the germline J gene. The CDR3 is 14 amino acids. Germline V gene sequence: CDR1 LGHNA, CDR2 YSYQKL. V lost 0 bases and J lost 3; bases outside the gene matches: 0. The whole variable domain, filled in from reference TRBV2 and TRBJ2-5, reads DPKIIQKPKYLVAVTGSEKILICEQYLGHNAMYWYRQSAKKPLEFMFSYSYQKLMDNQTASSRFQPQSSKKNHLDLQITALKPDDSATYFCASSQDWGQDTQYFGPGTRLLVL.